The 13 T cell receptor beta chains presented below share a single source sample, sequenced in a study of blood T cell repertoires in COVID-19 (dated by TCRdb to the early 2020s). Receptor amplification or capture employed the immunoSEQ multiplex PCR assay. TCRdb stores this immuneACCESS table with in-frame sequences only. Part of the clones is absent; in the studies checked, under half of the shortfall reflects unresolved V genes, and no reason is known for the rest. Counted in this sample were some 150,000 clones; 75% to 85% of them appeared once. The biggest ten clones account for approximately 10% of the sample. Material: peripheral blood. The receptors were sampled from a woman aged 50 to 65 with acute or convalescent COVID-19.

As DNA, the CDR3 is TGTGCCAGCAGTAAACCGGGACAGACCCTCATGGGGACTGAAGCTTTCTTT. Its protein is CASSKPGQTLMGTEAFF. The rearrangement links TRBV6-2 or TRBV6-3 to TRBJ1-1; 7 bases line up with TRBD1. The germline V gene encodes CDR1 MNHEY and CDR2 SVGEGT. V lost 5 bases, J lost 5 bases, and 17 bases stayed unmatched. CDR3 length equals 17 residues.

The V call is TRBV6-4, the J call TRBJ1-2; 7 bases map to TRBD1. The CDR3 extends over 12 amino acids. Germline CDR1 MRHNA, CDR2 SNTAGT. The trim removed 9 bases at V and 8 bases at J, leaving 9 bases unmatched. The CDR3 region is CARKARGRGYTF. The CDR3 DNA follows: TGTGCCAGAAAAGCGAGGGGGCGCGGCTACACCTTC.

This clone was counted between two and nine times. The V gene is TRBV4-3, the J gene TRBJ2-3; D unresolved. The germline CDR1 and CDR2 sequences are LGHNA and YSLEER. Trimming cost V 1 base and J 3 bases, with 8 bases left between them. The CDR3 runs 14 residues. CDR3 nucleotides: TGCGCCAGCAGCCAAGGACCGACTACAGATACGCAGTATTTT. Its protein product is CASSQGPTTDTQYF.

The chain is built from TRBV27 and TRBJ2-1, with D perhaps matching TRBD1 (5 bases). CDR1 MNHEY and CDR2 SMNVEV come from the germline V gene (reference sequence). Between the trimmed V and J ends, which lost 6 bases and 3 bases, there was a span of 9 bases. The CDR3 consists of 13 residues. CDR3 sequence: CASSLDSYNEQFF. Written as DNA, the CDR3 is TGTGCCAGCAGCCTTGACAGCTACAATGAGCAGTTCTTC.

This clone has only a few counts. The chain has TRBV2 and TRBJ1-5; 8 nucleotides agree with TRBD1. CDR1 and CDR2 from the germline V gene are SNHLY and FYNNEI. The CDR3 length is 14 residues. The trim removed 1 base at V and 6 bases at J, leaving 2 bases unmatched. The CDR3: CASSEEQGGQPQHF. The CDR3 coding sequence is TGTGCCAGCAGTGAAGAACAGGGGGGTCAGCCCCAGCATTTT.

As for this clone: Different DNA sequences within this sample yield the same CDR3. The chain carries TRBV5-1 and TRBJ1-4; D perhaps matches TRBD1 (6 bases). Per germline, CDR1 SGHRS and CDR2 YFSETQ. The germline V and J ends were trimmed by 2 bases and 3 bases, with 8 bases remaining between them. The CDR3 totals 14 residues. As DNA, the CDR3 is TGCGCCAGCAGCTTACAGGGACCTAATGAAAAACTGTTTTTT. It specifies CASSLQGPNEKLFF.

The chain recombines TRBV11-2 with TRBJ2-7; 10 bases align to TRBD1. The CDR3 is 15 amino acids. J gave up 1 base and V 6 bases, and 6 bases lay outside the gene matches. Germline CDR1 and CDR2: SGHAT and FQNNGV. The CDR3 loop is CASRIGGQGSYEQYF. The CDR3 coding sequence is TGTGCCAGCAGAATAGGGGGACAGGGGTCCTACGAGCAGTACTTC.

The rearrangement joins TRBV19 to TRBJ2-7; 7 bases are shared with TRBD1. V trimming: 6 bases; J trimming: 3 bases; junction bases outside the gene matches: 11. Per germline, CDR1 LNHDA and CDR2 SQIVND (reference sequence). The CDR3 runs to 15 residues. CDR3 DNA: TGTGCCAGTAGCTCCTCGGGGACAGCCATCTACGAGCAGTACTTC. It encodes CASSSSGTAIYEQYF. Drawing the rest from reference TRBV19 and TRBJ2-7, the complete variable domain is DGGITQSPKYLFRKEGQNVTLSCEQNLNHDAMYWYRQDPGQGLRLIYYSQIVNDFQKGDIAEGYSVSREKKESFPLTVTSAQKNPTAFYLCASSSSGTAIYEQYFGPGTRLTVT.

This chain uses TRBV15 with TRBJ1-1; TRBD1 is a possible D gene (6 bases). Trimming pared 5 bases from V and 7 bases from J, leaving 20 bases between. The CDR3 consists of 15 residues. Germline lookup yields CDR1 LNHNV and CDR2 YYDKDF (reference sequence). Here the CDR3 reads CATSVSGGGDIEAFF. CDR3 DNA: TGTGCCACCAGCGTGAGCGGGGGGGGCGACATTGAAGCTTTCTTT.

The chain employs TRBV6-2 or TRBV6-3 and TRBJ1-6, with 7 bases matching TRBD1. Germline loops: CDR1 MNHEY, CDR2 SVGEGT. CDR3 length equals 14 residues. Trimming removed 6 bases from V and 9 bases from J; junction bases left unmatched: 8. CDR3 DNA sequence: TGTGCCAGCAGCACCGGGACAGCAAGTTCACCCCTCCACTTT. It codes for CASSTGTASSPLHF.

The genes are TRBV25-1 and TRBJ1-1; D may be TRBD1 (5 bases). The CDR3 sequence is 13 residues long. The ends were cut back, 7 bases at V and 0 bases at J, with 9 bases in the middle. The germline gives CDR1 MGHDK, CDR2 SYGVNS. DNA of the CDR3: TGTGCCAGCAATTCAGGGCTGAACACTGAAGCTTTCTTT. Translating gives CASNSGLNTEAFF.

V gene TRBV7-2 combines with J gene TRBJ1-3; possibly TRBD1 for D (6 bases). CDR3 length: 15 amino acids. Per germline, CDR1 SGHTA and CDR2 FQGNSA. V was shortened by 3 bases and J by 2 bases, with 11 bases between the two germline ends. In DNA form, the CDR3 reads TGTGCCAGCAGCTTTTTAACAGGGACTGGAAACACCATATATTTT. Protein product: CASSFLTGTGNTIYF.

V usage is TRBV20-1 and J usage is TRBJ1-1, with D hard to call. The length of the CDR3 is 10 residues. Per germline, CDR1 DFQATT and CDR2 SNEGSKA (reference sequence). The ends were cut back, 5 bases at V and 2 bases at J, with 3 bases in the middle. The CDR3 reads CSARNTEAFF. In DNA, the CDR3 is TGCAGTGCTCGTAACACTGAAGCTTTCTTT.